This TCR beta chain comes out of a study of T-cell reconstitution after alpha-beta-depleted transplantation in children. Unique molecular identifiers were built into the TCRbeta library. TCRdb re-called the PCR reads with MiXCR, one entry per CDR3 protein. The sample has some 200,000 distinct CDR3 sequences, roughly a tenth seen once. The V and J ends lost 4 bases and 5 bases respectively, with 15 bases between them. The CDR3 runs to 14 residues. The germline V gene encodes CDR1 SGHRS and CDR2 YFSETQ. For this clonotype: This sequence may be a read error, since a much larger clone differs from it by one base.

The chain uses TRBV5-1 and TRBJ1-2; no definite D call. The sample was PBMCs, taken before TCRalphabeta/CD19-depleted stem cell transplant. The TCR originated in a child younger than two with acute myeloid leukemia, due to receive a stem cell transplant. CDR3 DNA: TGCGCCAGCAGCGAGGGCAGGATCACTTATGGCTACACCTTC. It codes for CASSEGRITYGYTF.